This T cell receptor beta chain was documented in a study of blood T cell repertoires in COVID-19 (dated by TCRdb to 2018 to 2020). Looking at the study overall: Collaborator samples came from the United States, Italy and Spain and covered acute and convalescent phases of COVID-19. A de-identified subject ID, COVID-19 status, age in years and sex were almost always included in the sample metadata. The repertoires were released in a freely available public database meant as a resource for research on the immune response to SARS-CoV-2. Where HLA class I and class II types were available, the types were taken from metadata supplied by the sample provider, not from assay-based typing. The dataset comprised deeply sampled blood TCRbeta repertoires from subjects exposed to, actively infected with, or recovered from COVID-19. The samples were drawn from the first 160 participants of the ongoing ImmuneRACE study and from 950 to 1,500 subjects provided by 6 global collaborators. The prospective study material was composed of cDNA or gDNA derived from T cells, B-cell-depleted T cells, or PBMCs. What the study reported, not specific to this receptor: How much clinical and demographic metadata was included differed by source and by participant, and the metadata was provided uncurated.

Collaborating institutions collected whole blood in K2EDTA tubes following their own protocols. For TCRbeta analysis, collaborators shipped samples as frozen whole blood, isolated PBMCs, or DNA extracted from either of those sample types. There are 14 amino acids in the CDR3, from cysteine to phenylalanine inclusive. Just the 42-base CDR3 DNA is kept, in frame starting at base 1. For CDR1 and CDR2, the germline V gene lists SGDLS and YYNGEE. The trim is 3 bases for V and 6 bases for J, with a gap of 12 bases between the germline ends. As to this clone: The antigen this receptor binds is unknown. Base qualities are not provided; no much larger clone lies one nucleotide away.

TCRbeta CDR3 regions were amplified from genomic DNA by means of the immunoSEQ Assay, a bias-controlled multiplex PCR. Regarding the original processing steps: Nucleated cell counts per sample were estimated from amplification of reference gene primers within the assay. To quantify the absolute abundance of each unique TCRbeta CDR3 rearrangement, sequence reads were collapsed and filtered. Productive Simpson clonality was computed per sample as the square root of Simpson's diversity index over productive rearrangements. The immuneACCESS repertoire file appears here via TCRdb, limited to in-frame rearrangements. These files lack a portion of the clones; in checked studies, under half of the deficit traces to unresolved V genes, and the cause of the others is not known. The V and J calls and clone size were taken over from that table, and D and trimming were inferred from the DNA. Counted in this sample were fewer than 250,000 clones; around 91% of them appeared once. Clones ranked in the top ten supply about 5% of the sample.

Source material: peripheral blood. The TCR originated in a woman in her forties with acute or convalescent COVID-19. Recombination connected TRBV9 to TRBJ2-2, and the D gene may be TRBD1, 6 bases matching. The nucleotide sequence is TGTGCCAGCAGCGCGCGACAGGTCGCCGGGGAGCTGTTTTTT. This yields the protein CASSARQVAGELFF.